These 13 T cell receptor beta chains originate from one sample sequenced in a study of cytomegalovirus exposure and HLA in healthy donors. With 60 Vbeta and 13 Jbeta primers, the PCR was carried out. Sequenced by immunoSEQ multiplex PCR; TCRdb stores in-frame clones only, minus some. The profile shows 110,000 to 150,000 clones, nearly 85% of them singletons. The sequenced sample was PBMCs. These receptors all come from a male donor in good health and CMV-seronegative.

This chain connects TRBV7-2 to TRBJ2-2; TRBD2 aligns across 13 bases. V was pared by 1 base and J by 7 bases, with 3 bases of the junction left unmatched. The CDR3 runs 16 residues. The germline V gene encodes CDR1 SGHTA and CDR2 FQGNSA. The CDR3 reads CASSLGTSGRYGELFF. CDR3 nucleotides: TGTGCCAGCAGCTTAGGGACTAGCGGGAGATACGGGGAGCTGTTTTTT.

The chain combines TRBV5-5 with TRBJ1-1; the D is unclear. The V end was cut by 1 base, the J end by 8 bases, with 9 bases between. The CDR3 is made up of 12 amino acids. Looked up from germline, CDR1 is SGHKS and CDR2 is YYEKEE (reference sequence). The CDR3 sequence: CASSLFPREAFF. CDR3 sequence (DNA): TGTGCCAGCAGCTTGTTCCCCCGGGAAGCTTTCTTT.

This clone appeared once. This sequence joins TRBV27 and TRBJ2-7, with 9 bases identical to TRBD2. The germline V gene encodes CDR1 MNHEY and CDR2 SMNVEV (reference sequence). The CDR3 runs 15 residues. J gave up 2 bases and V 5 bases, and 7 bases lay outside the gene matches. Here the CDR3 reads CASSLLAGPTYEQYF. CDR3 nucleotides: TGTGCCAGCAGTCTCCTAGCGGGGCCCACCTACGAGCAGTACTTC.

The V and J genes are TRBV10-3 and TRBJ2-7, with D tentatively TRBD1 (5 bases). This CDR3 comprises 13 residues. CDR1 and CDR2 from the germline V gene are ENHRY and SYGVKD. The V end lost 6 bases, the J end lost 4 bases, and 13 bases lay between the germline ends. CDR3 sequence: CAISVREWYEQYF. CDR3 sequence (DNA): TGTGCCATCAGCGTCAGGGAATGGTACGAGCAGTACTTC.

The CDR3 coding sequence is TGCAGTGCGGGGACAGGTGGCTACACCTTC. It codes for CSAGTGGYTF. This chain links TRBV20-1 with TRBJ1-2, with 8 bases lining up with TRBD1. Germline CDR1 reads DFQATT; CDR2 reads SNEGSKA (reference sequence). There are 10 residues in the CDR3. The V and J ends lost 6 bases and 7 bases, in that order; junction bases with no gene match: 1.

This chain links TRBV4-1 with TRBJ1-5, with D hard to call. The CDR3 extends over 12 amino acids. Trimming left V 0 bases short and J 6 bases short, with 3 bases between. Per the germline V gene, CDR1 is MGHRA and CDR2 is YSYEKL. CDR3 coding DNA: TGCGCCAGCAGCCAAGATCGTCAGCCCCAGCATTTT. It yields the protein CASSQDRQPQHF.

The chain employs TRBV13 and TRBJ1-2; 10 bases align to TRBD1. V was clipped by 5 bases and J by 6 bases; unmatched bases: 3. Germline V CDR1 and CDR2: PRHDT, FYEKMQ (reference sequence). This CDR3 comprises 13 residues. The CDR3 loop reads CASSQGTGDGYTF. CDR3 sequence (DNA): TGTGCCAGCAGCCAGGGGACAGGGGATGGCTACACCTTC.

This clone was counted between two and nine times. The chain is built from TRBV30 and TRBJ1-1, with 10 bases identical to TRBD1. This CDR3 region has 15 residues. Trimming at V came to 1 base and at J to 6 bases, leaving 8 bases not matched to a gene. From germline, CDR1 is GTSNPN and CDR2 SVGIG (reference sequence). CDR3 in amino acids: CAWSGGTGVNPEAFF. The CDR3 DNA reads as TGTGCCTGGAGTGGAGGGACAGGGGTAAATCCTGAAGCTTTCTTT.

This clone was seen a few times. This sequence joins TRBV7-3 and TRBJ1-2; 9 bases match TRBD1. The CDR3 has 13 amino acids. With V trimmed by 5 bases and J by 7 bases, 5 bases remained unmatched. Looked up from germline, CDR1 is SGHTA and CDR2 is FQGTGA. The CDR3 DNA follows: TGTGCCAGCAGCCCAGACAGGGGGTCTGGCTACACCTTC. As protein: CASSPDRGSGYTF.

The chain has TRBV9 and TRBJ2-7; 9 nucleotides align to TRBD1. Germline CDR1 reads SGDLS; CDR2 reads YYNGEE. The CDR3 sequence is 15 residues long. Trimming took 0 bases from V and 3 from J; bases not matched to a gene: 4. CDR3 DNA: TGTGCCAGCAGCGTAGAGGTGGGACAGGGCTACGAGCAGTACTTC. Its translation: CASSVEVGQGYEQYF.

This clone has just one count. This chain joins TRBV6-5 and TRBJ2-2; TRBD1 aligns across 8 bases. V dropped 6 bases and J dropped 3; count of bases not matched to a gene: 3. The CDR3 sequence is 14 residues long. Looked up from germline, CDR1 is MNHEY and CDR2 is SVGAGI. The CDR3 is CASRRTGYTGELFF. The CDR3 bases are TGTGCCAGCAGGCGGACAGGGTACACCGGGGAGCTGTTTTTT.

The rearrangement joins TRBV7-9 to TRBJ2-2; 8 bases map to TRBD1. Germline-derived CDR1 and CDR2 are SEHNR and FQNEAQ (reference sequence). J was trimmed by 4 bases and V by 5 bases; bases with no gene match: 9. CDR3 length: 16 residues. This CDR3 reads CASSPQSRGRTGELFF. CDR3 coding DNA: TGTGCCAGCAGCCCTCAATCCAGGGGGCGCACCGGGGAGCTGTTTTTT. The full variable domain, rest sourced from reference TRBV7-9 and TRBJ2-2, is DTGVSQNPRHKITKRGQNVTFRCDPISEHNRLYWYRQTLGQGPEFLTYFQNEAQLEKSRLLSDRFSAERPKGSFSTLEIQRTEQGDSAMYLCASSPQSRGRTGELFFGEGSRLTVL.

The CDR3 DNA follows: TGCGCCAGCAGCTTGTTTACCGGGACTAGGGACTACGAGCAGTACTTC. Its translation is CASSLFTGTRDYEQYF. The V gene is TRBV5-1, the J gene TRBJ2-7, with 8 bases identical to TRBD2. The CDR3 totals 16 residues. Germline assignment: CDR1 SGHRS and CDR2 YFSETQ. Trimming at V came to 1 base and at J to 3 bases, leaving 9 bases not matched to a gene. The variable domain in full, with the rest retrieved from reference TRBV5-1 and TRBJ2-7, is KAGVTQTPRYLIKTRGQQVTLSCSPISGHRSVSWYQQTPGQGLQFLFEYFSETQRNKGNFPGRFSGRQFSNSRSEMNVSTLELGDSALYLCASSLFTGTRDYEQYFGPGTRLTVT.